This T cell receptor (beta chain) was identified during a study of T cell responses to AZD1222 COVID-19 vaccine. The table came from immunoSEQ multiplex PCR; TCRdb's copy has only in-frame clones and leaves some out. The sample includes about 120,000 clones, 80% to 95% seen only once; the top ten take 4% to 5%. The germline V gene has CDR1 SGDLS and CDR2 YYNGEE. This CDR3 is 14 amino acids long. V was clipped by 2 bases and J by 6 bases, with 15 bases between them. The rearrangement uses TRBV9 and TRBJ2-7; a possible D gene is TRBD2 (7 bases). The clonotype originates from an adult who received the MenACWY meningococcal vaccine as a control. The sample in question was peripheral blood, obtained 28 days after the second dose of the MenACWY control vaccine. The CDR3 DNA reads as TGTGCCAGCAGCGTTGTTGCGGGGGCCCTCGAGCAGTACTTC. As protein: CASSVVAGALEQYF.